Each of the 3 T cell receptor beta chains below was sequenced from the same sample in a study of blood T cell repertoires in COVID-19. Data came from immunoSEQ multiplex PCR; TCRdb stores just in-frame clones and leaves some out. The sample holds almost 95,000 clones, roughly 72% seen once. The sequencing sample was made of peripheral blood. These receptors all stem from a woman aged 55-70 years in a cohort sampled during active or convalescent COVID-19.

The V gene is TRBV5-4, the J gene TRBJ2-1, with TRBD1 identical over 7 bases. CDR3 length: 16 residues. Trimming removed 4 bases from V and 6 bases from J; junction bases left unmatched: 13. From germline, CDR1 is SGHNT and CDR2 YYREEE (reference sequence). The CDR3 DNA is TGTGCCAGCAGCCGACCCGGTAGACAGGGTCCCAATGAGCAGTTCTTC. Its protein product is CASSRPGRQGPNEQFF.

The chain links TRBV30 to TRBJ1-6; no reliable D call. The CDR3 has 14 residues. CDR1 GTSNPN and CDR2 SVGIG come from the germline V gene (reference sequence). V lost 2 bases and J 3 bases, leaving 8 bases between the germline ends. The CDR3 nucleotides read TGTGCCTGGAGTCGGGGAAGCTATAATTCACCCCTCCACTTT. This gives the protein CAWSRGSYNSPLHF.

This clone was detected only a few times. J is TRBJ2-7 and V is TRBV3-1 (or the pseudogene TRBV3-2), with TRBD2 as a possible D gene (6 bases). V was shortened by 0 bases and J by 6 bases, with 15 bases between the two germline ends. The CDR3 covers 15 residues. The germline gives CDR1 LGHDT, CDR2 YNNKEL (reference sequence). CDR3 DNA: TGTGCCAGCAGCCAAGATCGAACTAGCCTCGGCGAGCAGTACTTC. Residues: CASSQDRTSLGEQYF.